Below are 25 T cell receptor beta chains sequenced from a single sample in a study of T cells in Graves' hyperthyroidism and ophthalmopathy. RNA transcripts provided the source from which TCR beta CDR3 regions were amplified. Using the HTBI primer set, a first-round RT-PCR was run on the TCR CDR3. A single record per CDR3 protein comes from TCRdb applying MiXCR to the multiplex PCR reads. The sample contains about 380,000 distinct CDR3 sequences, 14% of which appear only once. Source material: blood. The receptors come from a woman aged 55-69 years with Graves' hyperthyroidism.

Ten or more counts support this clonotype. The chain's CDR3 is CASSLELSTDTQYF. CDR3 bases: TGTGCCAGCAGCTTGGAGCTTTCCACAGATACGCAGTATTTT. The chain combines TRBV5-6 with TRBJ2-3; no clear D. CDR3 length equals 14 residues. The V end lost 0 bases, the J end lost 2 bases, and 7 bases lay between the germline ends. Germline CDR1 and CDR2: SGHDT and YYEEEE.

This clonotype was picked up many times. J is TRBJ2-3 and V is TRBV3-1, with TRBD2 matching over 7 bases. This CDR3 region has 17 residues. Germline values: CDR1 LGHDT, CDR2 YNNKEL (reference sequence). The V gene end was trimmed by 3 bases and the J gene end by 5 bases; junction bases not matched to a gene: 14. The CDR3 coding sequence is TGTGCCAGCAGCCAGGGCATCGGCGGGAGCGATGTAGATACGCAGTATTTT. As protein: CASSQGIGGSDVDTQYF.

Many counts were recorded for this clonotype. Written as DNA, the CDR3 is TGCGCCAGCAGCTGGTGGGGACTAGCGGGAGTAAACAATGAGCAGTTCTTC. This translates into CASSWWGLAGVNNEQFF. The rearrangement uses TRBV5-1 and TRBJ2-1; 14 bases are a match to TRBD2. V dropped 3 bases and J dropped 5; count of bases not matched to a gene: 7. The CDR3 contains 17 residues. The germline V gene has CDR1 SGHRS and CDR2 YFSETQ.

This clonotype was seen repeatedly, ten times or more. This chain connects TRBV3-1 to TRBJ1-1, with D possibly being TRBD1 (5 bases). There are 13 residues in the CDR3. V was cut by 3 bases and J by 3 bases, with 8 bases left in between. CDR1 is LGHDT, CDR2 YNNKEL, per germline (reference sequence). CDR3 DNA: TGTGCCAGCAGCCATGGGGGTTACACTGAAGCTTTCTTT. Amino acid sequence: CASSHGGYTEAFF.

The count of this clonotype is one. A single base separates this from a much larger clone, so it may be a read error. CDR3 sequence (DNA): TGTGCCAGCAGCCAAGGGGCTAGCGGGTCAGATACGCAGTATTTT. Its protein is CASSQGASGSDTQYF. The chain carries TRBV3-1 and TRBJ2-3; 8 bases line up with TRBD2. The CDR3 runs 15 residues. The J segment lost 4 bases and the V segment lost 1 base, leaving 4 bases of the junction unmatched. Germline values: CDR1 LGHDT, CDR2 YNNKEL (reference sequence).

V gene TRBV20-1 combines with J gene TRBJ2-1; unclear D gene. This CDR3 spans 14 amino acids. Trimming took off 3 bases at V and 5 bases at J, with 14 bases between the two ends. From germline, CDR1 is DFQATT and CDR2 SNEGSKA (reference sequence). In DNA, the CDR3 is TGCAGTGCTAGGGACGTAGGGTCCCACAATGAGCAGTTCTTC. Protein sequence: CSARDVGSHNEQFF.

This clonotype was detected ten times or more. V is TRBV27 and J is TRBJ2-5; unclear D gene. Germline V lookup: CDR1 MNHEY, CDR2 SMNVEV (reference sequence). The CDR3 totals 16 residues. V shed 2 bases and J shed 1 base, with 14 bases lying between them. In DNA form, the CDR3 reads TGTGCCAGCAGTTTACGGAGTATAACGGGCCAAGAGACCCAGTACTTC. Protein product: CASSLRSITGQETQYF.

This clonotype was counted only a few times. The chain links TRBV7-2 to TRBJ2-7; D is unresolved. The CDR3 has 14 amino acids. Germline-derived CDR1 and CDR2 are SGHTA and FQGNSA. V lost 5 bases, J lost 7 bases, and 18 bases lay in between. This CDR3 reads CASSDLGYRREQYF. The DNA of the CDR3 is TGTGCCAGCAGCGATCTTGGCTACCGAAGGGAGCAGTACTTC.

This clonotype showed up many times. This rearrangement joins TRBV28 to TRBJ1-2; D is undetermined. V lost 5 bases, J lost 2 bases, and 9 bases lay in between. Germline CDR1 is MDHEN and CDR2 is SYDVKM. The CDR3 contains 13 residues. The CDR3 DNA sequence: TGTGCCAGCAGTCAATCTATCAACTATGGCTACACCTTC. Residues: CASSQSINYGYTF.

The chain is built from TRBV6-1 and TRBJ2-7, with TRBD1 matching over 7 bases. Per germline, CDR1 MNHNS and CDR2 SASEGT. This CDR3 has 15 amino acids. The V gene end was trimmed by 6 bases and the J gene end by 2 bases; junction bases not matched to a gene: 10. CDR3 DNA: TGTGCCAGCAGAACGACACAGGGGAACCCCTACGAGCAGTACTTC. Protein sequence: CASRTTQGNPYEQYF.

The sample holds a few counts of this clonotype. The CDR3 region has the DNA TGCAGCGTACTTCCACGTATTTCTGGAAACACCATATATTTT. As protein: CSVLPRISGNTIYF. The chain employs TRBV29-1 and TRBJ1-3, with no clear D. The CDR3 totals 14 residues. Germline CDR1 is SQVTM and CDR2 is ANQGSEA. V gave up 6 bases and J gave up 1 base, with 13 bases separating them.

This clonotype was seen many times. The chain employs TRBV10-3 and TRBJ2-7; possibly TRBD1 for D (6 bases). The germline gives CDR1 ENHRY, CDR2 SYGVKD. This CDR3 is built from 12 residues. V dropped 11 bases and J dropped 4 bases, with 15 bases sitting between them. The CDR3 here is CAAKGVRYEQYF. The DNA of the CDR3 is TGTGCCGCCAAGGGGGTCCGGTACGAGCAGTACTTC.

CDR3 residues: CASSPVGAYNEQFF. CDR3 sequence (DNA): TGTGCCAGCAGCCCCGTCGGGGCCTACAATGAGCAGTTCTTC. The chain couples TRBV7-3 to TRBJ2-1; D is possibly TRBD2 (5 bases). The CDR3 spans 14 residues. The V end was cut by 5 bases, the J end by 2 bases, with 10 bases between. Germline assignment: CDR1 SGHTA and CDR2 FQGTGA.

The chain has TRBV18 and TRBJ2-2, with 8 bases matching TRBD2. There are 17 residues in the CDR3. The V gene's germline CDR1 is KGHSH and CDR2 LQKENI. The ends lost 0 bases at V and 5 bases at J; junction bases unmatched: 8. The CDR3 here is CASSPPAGGFQTGELFF. CDR3 DNA: TGTGCCAGCTCACCACCGGCGGGAGGCTTTCAGACCGGGGAGCTGTTTTTT.

The chain is built from TRBV4-2 and TRBJ2-3; no firm D call. Germline-derived CDR1 and CDR2 are LGHNA and YNFKEQ. V was shortened by 0 bases and J by 2 bases, with 9 bases between the two germline ends. The CDR3 runs to 15 residues. CDR3 DNA: TGTGCCAGCAGCCAAGATTTGGACCTCACAGATACGCAGTATTTT. Translated, it gives CASSQDLDLTDTQYF.

The chain couples TRBV28 to TRBJ2-5; 10 positions agree with TRBD2. The germline V gene has CDR1 MDHEN and CDR2 SYDVKM. V lost 2 bases to trimming and J lost 5 bases; unmatched junction nucleotides: 14. This CDR3 region has 18 residues. This chain's CDR3 is CASSLSVQREGHGETQYF. The DNA for the CDR3 is TGTGCCAGCAGTTTAAGCGTCCAGCGGGAGGGCCATGGGGAGACCCAGTACTTC.

In this sample, this clonotype turned up many times. V gene TRBV5-1 combines with J gene TRBJ2-5; TRBD2 aligns across 8 bases. The CDR3 extends over 16 amino acids. CDR1 and CDR2 (germline): SGHRS, YFSETQ. With V trimmed by 4 bases and J by 3 bases, 11 bases remained unmatched. CDR3 sequence: CASSPRSGGSEETQYF. The CDR3 coding sequence is TGCGCCAGCAGCCCCCGGTCGGGAGGGTCGGAAGAGACCCAGTACTTC.

There are many counts of this clonotype. The chain is built from TRBV27 and TRBJ2-5; 7 positions agree with TRBD1. The CDR3 is 16 amino acids. Trimming cost V 7 bases and J 0 bases; bases outside gene matches: 11. From germline, CDR1 is MNHEY and CDR2 SMNVEV (reference sequence). CDR3 nucleotide sequence: TGTGCCAGCAATCCCGCCGGGACAGCGTACCAAGAGACCCAGTACTTC. It codes for CASNPAGTAYQETQYF.

This clonotype was observed many times. V and J are TRBV2 and TRBJ2-2; 10 nucleotides agree with TRBD2. CDR3 size: 15 residues. The trim removed 2 bases at V and 4 bases at J, leaving 1 base unmatched. Germline-derived CDR1 and CDR2 are SNHLY and FYNNEI. The CDR3 protein is CASSELAGVTGELFF. In DNA, the CDR3 is TGTGCCAGCAGTGAACTAGCGGGAGTCACCGGGGAGCTGTTTTTT.

This clonotype occurred many times. The rearrangement uses TRBV18 and TRBJ1-1; tentative D call: TRBD1 (5 bases). Between the trimmed V and J ends, which lost 3 bases and 7 bases, there was a span of 15 bases. This CDR3 contains 14 residues. Germline V gene lookup returns CDR1 KGHSH and CDR2 LQKENI. The CDR3 region has the DNA TGTGCCAGCTCACCTGAGACAGCTAGGGGTGAAGCTTTCTTT. It codes for CASSPETARGEAFF.

This chain uses TRBV19 with TRBJ2-2; tentative D call: TRBD1 (5 bases). The CDR3 extends over 16 amino acids. V was cut by 7 bases and J by 2 bases, with 17 bases left in between. The V gene's germline CDR1 is LNHDA and CDR2 SQIVND (reference sequence). CDR3 residues: CASKERAGINTGELFF. In nucleotides, the CDR3 is TGTGCCAGTAAGGAAAGGGCAGGGATAAACACCGGGGAGCTGTTTTTT.

The table lists this clonotype with many counts. The V call is TRBV20-1, the J call TRBJ1-5; no reliable D call. This CDR3 contains 14 residues. V lost 4 bases, J lost 3 bases, and 13 bases lay in between. Germline CDR1 is DFQATT and CDR2 is SNEGSKA (reference sequence). CDR3 coding DNA: TGCAGTGCTAAATACGACCCTCTCAATCAGCCCCAGCATTTT. It specifies CSAKYDPLNQPQHF.

The chain has TRBV29-1 and TRBJ2-2; possible D gene TRBD2, 5 bases. Germline V lookup: CDR1 SQVTM, CDR2 ANQGSEA. CDR3 length: 15 amino acids. Trimming took off 0 bases at V and 1 base at J, with 9 bases between the two ends. CDR3 sequence reads: CSVEERGQNTGELFF. The CDR3 nucleotides read TGCAGCGTTGAAGAGCGAGGGCAGAACACCGGGGAGCTGTTTTTT.

This clonotype was counted at least ten times. CDR3 sequence reads: CASRRDLNYGYTF. The CDR3, as DNA: TGTGCCAGCAGGAGGGACTTAAACTATGGCTACACCTTC. The genes are TRBV6-1 and TRBJ1-2; D is possibly TRBD1 (5 bases). Germline CDR1 reads MNHNS; CDR2 reads SASEGT. The CDR3 consists of 13 residues. Trimming cost V 6 bases and J 2 bases, with 10 bases left between them.

Many counts were recorded for this clonotype. V is TRBV6-1 and J is TRBJ1-6; maybe TRBD1 (5 bases). CDR3 length: 16 amino acids. Per the germline V gene, CDR1 is MNHNS and CDR2 is SASEGT. Trimming removed 6 bases from V and 1 base from J, with 13 bases in between. CDR3 region: CASRSTVGSYNSPLHF. The CDR3, as DNA: TGTGCCAGCAGGTCGACAGTGGGGTCCTATAATTCACCCCTCCACTTT.